This T cell receptor beta chain was sequenced for a study of blood T cell repertoires in COVID-19. Study summary: Some COVID-19 samples were acute and others convalescent; all came from the United States, Italy and Spain.

Per the authors' pipeline: Estimation of nucleated cell counts relied on the amplification of reference gene primers. Profiled with immunoSEQ multiplex PCR; TCRdb holds only in-frame clones, not every one. That table furnishes V, J and clone size, whereas the DNA furnished D and trimming. The sample records 30,000 or so clones, around 87% being singletons. Germline CDR1 is SSHAT and CDR2 is FNYEAQ (reference sequence). The V gene end was trimmed by 5 bases and the J gene end by 6 bases; junction bases not matched to a gene: 5. CDR3 length equals 14 residues. Sequencing was performed on peripheral blood. This receptor was identified in a man aged 55 to 70 with active COVID-19. The chain carries TRBV7-7 and TRBJ2-3, with TRBD2 matching over 10 bases. The CDR3 protein is CASSPSGGADTQYF. CDR3 nucleotide sequence: TGTGCCAGCAGCCCCAGCGGGGGGGCTGATACGCAGTATTTT.